This T cell receptor beta chain comes out of a study of T cells after yellow fever vaccination. Whole-study findings and limits: Some clonotypes, a small share, were shared between CD4 and CD8 compartments. Contaminants from the bulk population, in the form of abundant clonotypes, could be found in FACS-sorted repertoires. Compared with primary, the secondary response was weaker and peaked at day 5, not 15.

After removal of 8 bases from V and 2 bases from J, the junction contained 23 bases not matched to a gene. CDR3 length: 20 amino acids. Germline V gives CDR1 MRHNA, CDR2 SNTAGT. This clonotype was observed a handful of times. Its antigen is as yet unknown. Template switching by 5'RACE produced TCR cDNA, adding a universal primer site and UMIs. One entry per CDR3 protein results from TCRdb running MiXCR on the 5' RACE reads. Among 110,000 or so distinct CDR3 sequences listed, approximately 7.1% were seen once. The receptor was isolated from a man younger than 35 who received the YFV17D yellow fever vaccine. The chain combines TRBV6-4 with TRBJ2-3; TRBD2 agrees at 9 bases. Source: CD4+ T cells sorted from PBMCs, taken approximately 40 days after the first yellow fever vaccination. CDR3 DNA sequence: TGTGCCAGCTACAACGACCCTTTGAGCGGGGGGTCATACTCCACAGATACGCAGTATTTT. It encodes CASYNDPLSGGSYSTDTQYF.